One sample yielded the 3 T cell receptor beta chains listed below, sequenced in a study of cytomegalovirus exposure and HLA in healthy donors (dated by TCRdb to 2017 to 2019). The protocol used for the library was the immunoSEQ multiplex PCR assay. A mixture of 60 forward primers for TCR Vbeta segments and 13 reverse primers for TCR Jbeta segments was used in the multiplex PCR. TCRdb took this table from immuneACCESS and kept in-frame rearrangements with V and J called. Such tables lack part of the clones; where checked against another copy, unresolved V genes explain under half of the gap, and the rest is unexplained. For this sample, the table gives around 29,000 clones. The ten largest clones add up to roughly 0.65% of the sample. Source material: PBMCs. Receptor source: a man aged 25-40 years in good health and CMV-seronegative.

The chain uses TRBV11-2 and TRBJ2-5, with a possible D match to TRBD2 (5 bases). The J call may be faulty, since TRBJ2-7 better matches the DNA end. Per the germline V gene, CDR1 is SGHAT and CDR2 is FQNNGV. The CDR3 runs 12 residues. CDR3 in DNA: TGTGCCAGCAGACTCGGGGACTACGAGCAGTACTTC. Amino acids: CASRLGDYEQYF.

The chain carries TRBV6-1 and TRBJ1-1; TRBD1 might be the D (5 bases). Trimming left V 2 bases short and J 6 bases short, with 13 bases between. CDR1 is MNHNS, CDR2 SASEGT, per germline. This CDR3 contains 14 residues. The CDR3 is CASSELAGRSEAFF. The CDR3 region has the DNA TGTGCCAGCAGTGAACTGGCAGGGCGGTCTGAAGCTTTCTTT.

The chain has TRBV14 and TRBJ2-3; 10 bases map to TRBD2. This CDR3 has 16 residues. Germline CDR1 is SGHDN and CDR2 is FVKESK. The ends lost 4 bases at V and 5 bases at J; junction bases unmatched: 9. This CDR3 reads CASSPLAGALRDTQYF. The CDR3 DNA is TGTGCCAGCAGCCCTCTAGCGGGGGCCTTGCGAGATACGCAGTATTTT.